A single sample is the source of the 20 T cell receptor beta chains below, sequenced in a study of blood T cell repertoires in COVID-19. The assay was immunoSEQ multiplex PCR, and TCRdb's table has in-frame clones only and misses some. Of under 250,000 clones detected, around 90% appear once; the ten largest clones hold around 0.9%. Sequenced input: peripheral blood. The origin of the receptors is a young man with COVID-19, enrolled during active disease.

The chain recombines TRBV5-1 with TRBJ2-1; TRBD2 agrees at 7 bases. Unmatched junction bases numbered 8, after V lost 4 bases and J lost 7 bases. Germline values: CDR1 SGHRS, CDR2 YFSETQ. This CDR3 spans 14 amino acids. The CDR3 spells CASSGGDSGNEQFF. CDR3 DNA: TGCGCCAGCAGCGGGGGGGATTCCGGGAATGAGCAGTTCTTC. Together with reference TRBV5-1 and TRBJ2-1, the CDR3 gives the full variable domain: KAGVTQTPRYLIKTRGQQVTLSCSPISGHRSVSWYQQTPGQGLQFLFEYFSETQRNKGNFPGRFSGRQFSNSRSEMNVSTLELGDSALYLCASSGGDSGNEQFFGPGTRLTVL.

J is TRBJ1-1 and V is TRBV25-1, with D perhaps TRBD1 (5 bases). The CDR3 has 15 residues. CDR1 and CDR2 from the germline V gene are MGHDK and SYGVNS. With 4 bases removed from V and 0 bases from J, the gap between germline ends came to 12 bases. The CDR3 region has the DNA TGTGCCAGCAGTGTCCCCCAGGGCATGAACACTGAAGCTTTCTTT. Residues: CASSVPQGMNTEAFF.

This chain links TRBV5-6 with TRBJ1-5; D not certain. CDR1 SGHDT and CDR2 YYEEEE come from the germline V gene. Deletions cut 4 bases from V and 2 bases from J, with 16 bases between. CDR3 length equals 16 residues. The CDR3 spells CASSHSRAGGNQPQHF. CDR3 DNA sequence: TGTGCCAGCAGCCACTCCCGGGCCGGGGGCAATCAGCCCCAGCATTTT.

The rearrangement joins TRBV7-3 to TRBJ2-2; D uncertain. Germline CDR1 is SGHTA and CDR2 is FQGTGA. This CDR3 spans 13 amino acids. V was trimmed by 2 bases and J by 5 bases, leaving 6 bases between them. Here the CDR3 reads CASSLGATGELFF. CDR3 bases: TGTGCCAGCAGCTTAGGAGCTACCGGGGAGCTGTTTTTT. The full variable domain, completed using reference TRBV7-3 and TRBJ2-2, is GAGVSQTPSNKVTEKGKYVELRCDPISGHTALYWYRQSLGQGPEFLIYFQGTGAADDSGLPNDRFFAVRPEGSVSTLKIQRTERGDSAVYLCASSLGATGELFFGEGSRLTVL.

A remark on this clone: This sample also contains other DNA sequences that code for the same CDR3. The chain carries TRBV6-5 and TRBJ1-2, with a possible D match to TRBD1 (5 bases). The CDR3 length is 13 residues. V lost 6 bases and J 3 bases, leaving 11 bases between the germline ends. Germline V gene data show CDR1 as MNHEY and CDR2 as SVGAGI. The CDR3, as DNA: TGTGCCAGCAGAGCTGACAGAGACTATGGCTACACCTTC. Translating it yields CASRADRDYGYTF.

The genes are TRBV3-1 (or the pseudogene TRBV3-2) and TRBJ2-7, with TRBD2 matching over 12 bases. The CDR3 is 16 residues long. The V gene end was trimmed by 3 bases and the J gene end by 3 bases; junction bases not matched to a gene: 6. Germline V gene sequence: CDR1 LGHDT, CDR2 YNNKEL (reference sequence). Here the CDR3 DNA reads TGTGCCAGCAGCCATCTAGGACTAGCGGGGAACTACGAGCAGTACTTC. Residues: CASSHLGLAGNYEQYF.

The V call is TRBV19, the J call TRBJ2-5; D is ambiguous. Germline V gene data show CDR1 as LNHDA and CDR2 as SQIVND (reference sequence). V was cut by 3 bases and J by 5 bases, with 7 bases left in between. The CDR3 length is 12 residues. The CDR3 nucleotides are TGTGCCAGTAGTATCTACGGGGAGACCCAGTACTTC. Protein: CASSIYGETQYF. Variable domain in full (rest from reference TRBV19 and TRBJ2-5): DGGITQSPKYLFRKEGQNVTLSCEQNLNHDAMYWYRQDPGQGLRLIYYSQIVNDFQKGDIAEGYSVSREKKESFPLTVTSAQKNPTAFYLCASSIYGETQYFGPGTRLLVL.

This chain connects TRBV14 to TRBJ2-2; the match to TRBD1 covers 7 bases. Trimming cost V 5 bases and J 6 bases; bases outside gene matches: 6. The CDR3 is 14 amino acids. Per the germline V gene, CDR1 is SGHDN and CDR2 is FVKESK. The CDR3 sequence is CASSARQGPGELFF. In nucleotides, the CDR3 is TGTGCCAGCAGCGCCCGACAGGGCCCCGGGGAGCTGTTTTTT.

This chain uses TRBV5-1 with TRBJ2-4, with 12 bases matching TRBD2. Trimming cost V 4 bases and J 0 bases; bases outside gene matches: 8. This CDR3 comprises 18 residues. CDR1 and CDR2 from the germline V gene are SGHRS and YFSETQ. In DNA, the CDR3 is TGCGCCAGCAGCCCCGGGACTAGCGGGTCAATAGCCAAAAACATTCAGTACTTC. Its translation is CASSPGTSGSIAKNIQYF.

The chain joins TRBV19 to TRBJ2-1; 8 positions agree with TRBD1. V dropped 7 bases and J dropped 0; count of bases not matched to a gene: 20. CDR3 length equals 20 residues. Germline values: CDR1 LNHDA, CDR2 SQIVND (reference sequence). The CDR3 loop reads CASTTPPNRGAGSSYNEQFF. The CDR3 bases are TGTGCCAGTACCACACCGCCCAACAGGGGGGCTGGTAGCTCCTACAATGAGCAGTTCTTC.

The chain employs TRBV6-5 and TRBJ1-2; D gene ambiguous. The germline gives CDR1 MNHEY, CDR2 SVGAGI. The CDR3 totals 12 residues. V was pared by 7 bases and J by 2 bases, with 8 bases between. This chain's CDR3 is CASKTGNYGYTF. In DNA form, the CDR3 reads TGTGCCAGCAAGACTGGAAACTATGGCTACACCTTC.

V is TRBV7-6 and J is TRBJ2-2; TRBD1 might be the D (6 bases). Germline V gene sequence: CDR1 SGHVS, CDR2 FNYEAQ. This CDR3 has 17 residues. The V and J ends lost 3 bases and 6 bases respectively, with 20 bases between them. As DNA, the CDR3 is TGTGCCAGCAGCTTCCAACAGGGCTTAGGATTCGCCGGGGAGCTGTTTTTT. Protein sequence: CASSFQQGLGFAGELFF.

This chain's CDR3 is CASSQDDGQGGQPQHF. The CDR3 nucleotides read TGCGCCAGCAGCCAAGATGACGGACAGGGTGGTCAGCCCCAGCATTTT. The chain carries TRBV4-1 and TRBJ1-5, with 8 bases fitting TRBD1. Per the germline V gene, CDR1 is MGHRA and CDR2 is YSYEKL. The CDR3 loop spans 16 amino acids. Trimming removed 0 bases from V and 6 bases from J; junction bases left unmatched: 7.

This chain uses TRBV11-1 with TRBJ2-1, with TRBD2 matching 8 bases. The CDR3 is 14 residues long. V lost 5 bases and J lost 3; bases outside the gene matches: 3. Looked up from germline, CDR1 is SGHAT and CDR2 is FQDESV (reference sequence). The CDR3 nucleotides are TGTGCCAGCAGCCGCGGGGGGAACTACAATGAGCAGTTCTTC. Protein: CASSRGGNYNEQFF.

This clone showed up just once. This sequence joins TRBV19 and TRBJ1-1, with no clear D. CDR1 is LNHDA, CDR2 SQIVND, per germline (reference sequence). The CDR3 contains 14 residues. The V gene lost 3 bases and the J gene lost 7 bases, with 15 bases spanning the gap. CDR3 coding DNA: TGTGCCAGTAGTATCCCTGGCCCCAACCGTGAAGCTTTCTTT. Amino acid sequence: CASSIPGPNREAFF.

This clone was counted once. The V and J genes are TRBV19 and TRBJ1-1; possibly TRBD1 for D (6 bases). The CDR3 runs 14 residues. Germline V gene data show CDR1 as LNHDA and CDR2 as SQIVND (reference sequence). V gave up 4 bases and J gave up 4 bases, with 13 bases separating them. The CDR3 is CASSRGGSSTEAFF. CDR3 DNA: TGTGCCAGTAGTAGGGGGGGCAGCTCCACTGAAGCTTTCTTT.

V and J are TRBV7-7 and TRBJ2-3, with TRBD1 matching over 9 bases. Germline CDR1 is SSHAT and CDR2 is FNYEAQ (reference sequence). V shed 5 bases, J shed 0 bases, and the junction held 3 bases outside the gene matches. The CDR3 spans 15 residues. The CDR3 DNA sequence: TGTGCCAGCAGCCTGACAGGGGGGAGCACAGATACGCAGTATTTT. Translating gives CASSLTGGSTDTQYF.

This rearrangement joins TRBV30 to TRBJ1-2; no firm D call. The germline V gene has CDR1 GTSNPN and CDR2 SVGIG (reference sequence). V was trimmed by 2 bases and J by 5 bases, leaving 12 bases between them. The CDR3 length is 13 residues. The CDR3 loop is CAWSLVLPYGYTF. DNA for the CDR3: TGTGCCTGGAGTTTAGTACTCCCATATGGCTACACCTTC.

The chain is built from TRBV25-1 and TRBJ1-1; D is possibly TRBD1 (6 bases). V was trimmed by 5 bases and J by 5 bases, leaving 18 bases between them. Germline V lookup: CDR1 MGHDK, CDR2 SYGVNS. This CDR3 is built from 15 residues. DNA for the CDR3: TGTGCCAGCAGTCCACTTGTGGGGGCGTGGACTGAAGCTTTCTTT. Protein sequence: CASSPLVGAWTEAFF.

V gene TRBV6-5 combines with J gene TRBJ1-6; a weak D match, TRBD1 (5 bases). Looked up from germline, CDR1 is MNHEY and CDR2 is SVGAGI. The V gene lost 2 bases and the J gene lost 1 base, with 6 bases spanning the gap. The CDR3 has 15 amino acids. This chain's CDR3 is CASSYQGSYNSPLHF. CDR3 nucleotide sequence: TGTGCCAGCAGTTACCAGGGTTCCTATAATTCACCCCTCCACTTT.